Listed here are 15 T cell receptor beta chains from one sample, sequenced in a study of T cell repertoires in cytomegalovirus infection. Using its own MiXCR run on the reads, TCRdb lists one record per CDR3 protein. The table lists 200,000 to 300,000 distinct CDR3 sequences, approximately 13% of them singletons. Sequences were obtained from PBMCs. Receptor source: a human donor in good health (CMV status not recorded). Some clones in this sample may be carry-over from other donors' samples.

The table lists this clonotype with a few counts. This chain uses TRBV6-6 with TRBJ1-1; a weak D match, TRBD1 (5 bases). V was shortened by 10 bases and J by 5 bases, with 20 bases between the two germline ends. The CDR3 sequence is 14 residues long. The germline gives CDR1 MNHNY, CDR2 SVGAGI (reference sequence). This CDR3 is CATTGRGQPTEAFF. The DNA for the CDR3 is TGTGCCACCACGGGACGTGGTCAGCCGACTGAAGCTTTCTTT.

This clonotype was recorded at least ten times. The chain joins TRBV7-6 to TRBJ2-3, with D possibly being TRBD1 (5 bases). This CDR3 comprises 14 residues. Germline lookup yields CDR1 SGHVS and CDR2 FNYEAQ. V lost 0 bases to trimming and J lost 6 bases, with 10 bases between them. As DNA, the CDR3 is TGTGCCAGCAGCTTAGCTGGAAAGGGGGATACGCAGTATTTT. Amino acids: CASSLAGKGDTQYF.

This clonotype showed up many times. The chain joins TRBV6-1 to TRBJ1-4; the D is unclear. The V and J ends lost 2 bases and 8 bases respectively, with 18 bases between them. The CDR3 is made up of 16 amino acids. The germline CDR1 and CDR2 sequences are MNHNS and SASEGT. In DNA, the CDR3 is TGTGCCAGCAGTGAATTTCCTTCTGGCAGCCGGGAAAAACTGTTTTTT. Translated: CASSEFPSGSREKLFF.

This clonotype was observed many times. The chain joins TRBV7-6 to TRBJ1-4; D not certain. V was shortened by 5 bases and J by 5 bases, with 15 bases between the two germline ends. The CDR3 loop spans 15 amino acids. The germline V gene has CDR1 SGHVS and CDR2 FNYEAQ. The CDR3 region has the DNA TGTGCCAGCAGCCCCTACCGGGATACCAATGAAAAACTGTTTTTT. Translation: CASSPYRDTNEKLFF.

The rearrangement links TRBV12-3 or TRBV12-4 to TRBJ1-1; D might be TRBD1 (6 bases). V lost 11 bases, J lost 1 base, and 14 bases lay in between. The CDR3 spans 13 residues. The CDR3 nucleotides read TGTGCCGTCGCGGGACAATGGAACACTGAAGCTTTCTTT. It specifies CAVAGQWNTEAFF.

This chain connects TRBV3-1 to TRBJ2-7; perhaps D is TRBD1 or TRBD2 (5 bases each). CDR1 LGHDT and CDR2 YNNKEL come from the germline V gene (reference sequence). Trimming shortened V by 4 bases and J by 5 bases, and 18 bases separated the two germline ends. The CDR3 length is 15 residues. Here the CDR3 reads CASSLGTGRRNEQYF. The CDR3 nucleotides are TGTGCCAGCAGCCTTGGGACGGGCCGTAGGAACGAGCAGTACTTC.

The V and J genes are TRBV4-1 and TRBJ2-4, with 7 bases that match TRBD2. This CDR3 region has 20 residues. The J segment lost 0 bases and the V segment lost 0 bases, leaving 14 bases of the junction unmatched. The germline CDR1 and CDR2 sequences are MGHRA and YSYEKL. This CDR3 reads CASSQDRPSGELLAKNIQYF. The CDR3 nucleotides are TGCGCCAGCAGCCAAGATCGGCCGAGCGGGGAGCTCCTAGCCAAAAACATTCAGTACTTC.

This clonotype appeared many times. J is TRBJ2-1 and V is TRBV7-8; TRBD2 agrees at 14 bases. The CDR3 spans 18 residues. Germline CDR1 and CDR2: SGHVS and FQNEAQ. J gave up 0 bases and V 4 bases, and 5 bases lay outside the gene matches. The CDR3 DNA is TGTGCCAGCAGCTCTCGACTAGCGGGGGGGCTCTCCTACAATGAGCAGTTCTTC. Its protein product is CASSSRLAGGLSYNEQFF.

The V and J genes are TRBV12-3 or TRBV12-4 and TRBJ1-5; D unclear. The CDR3 is made up of 13 amino acids. The V and J ends lost 5 bases and 5 bases respectively, with 10 bases between them. In DNA, the CDR3 is TGTGCCAGCAGTAAGAGGACGGATCAGCCCCAGCATTTT. Translated: CASSKRTDQPQHF.

This clonotype was seen many times. The CDR3 loop is CASSFYPTSGKQETQYF. In DNA form, the CDR3 reads TGTGCCAGCAGTTTTTATCCGACTAGCGGGAAGCAAGAGACCCAGTACTTC. The chain joins TRBV27 to TRBJ2-5; 11 nucleotides match TRBD2. V lost 3 bases, J lost 2 bases, and 8 bases stayed unmatched. The CDR3 has 17 amino acids. CDR1 and CDR2 (germline): MNHEY, SMNVEV (reference sequence).

This sequence joins TRBV12-3 or TRBV12-4 and TRBJ2-1, with D unresolved. Between the trimmed V and J ends, which lost 6 bases and 12 bases, there was a span of 15 bases. The CDR3 runs 12 residues. CDR3: CASSALSDSQFF. CDR3 DNA sequence: TGTGCCAGCAGCGCCCTCTCCGACTCGCAGTTCTTC.

This clonotype was recorded many times. The gene calls are TRBV7-2 and TRBJ2-7, with no clear D. CDR3 size: 13 residues. V was cut by 4 bases and J by 3 bases, with 10 bases left in between. The V gene's germline CDR1 is SGHTA and CDR2 FQGNSA. The CDR3 spells CASSWNGVYEQYF. DNA of the CDR3: TGTGCCAGCAGCTGGAACGGCGTCTACGAGCAGTACTTC.

This clonotype was counted many times. The chain uses TRBV12-3 or TRBV12-4 and TRBJ1-6, with TRBD1 matching over 9 bases. V gave up 5 bases and J gave up 7 bases; unmatched junction bases: 3. The length of the CDR3 is 14 residues. CDR3 sequence (DNA): TGTGCCAGCAGTGGGGACAGGGTGAATTCACCCCTCCACTTT. Protein sequence: CASSGDRVNSPLHF.

The sample holds a few counts of this clonotype. The genes are TRBV12-5 and TRBJ2-1, with 9 positions matching TRBD2. The germline gives CDR1 LGHNT, CDR2 FRNRAP. V was clipped by 5 bases and J by 4 bases; unmatched bases: 3. This CDR3 contains 14 residues. The CDR3 nucleotides are TGTGCTAGTGGTGCGGGACTAGCTTACAATGAGCAGTTCTTC. It yields the protein CASGAGLAYNEQFF.

This clonotype has a handful of counts. The chain couples TRBV27 to TRBJ2-3, with D possibly matching TRBD1 (5 bases). From germline, CDR1 is MNHEY and CDR2 SMNVEV (reference sequence). This CDR3 region has 13 residues. The V end was cut by 4 bases, the J end by 6 bases, with 11 bases between. The CDR3 loop is CASSYPKGDTQYF. CDR3 sequence (DNA): TGTGCCAGCAGTTACCCTAAGGGGGATACGCAGTATTTT.